This TCR beta chain was identified in a study of metastatic and nonmetastatic thyroid tumors. Germline CDR1 and CDR2: SGHNT and YENEEA. With 1 base removed from V and 5 bases from J, the gap between germline ends came to 4 bases. CDR3 length equals 12 residues. A word on this clone: This clone may be a read error of a much larger clone one base away. Because it lacks the conserved phenylalanine or tryptophan at the end, this CDR3 is likely a read error.

TCRdb re-clonotyped the PCR reads via MiXCR. Among just under 20,000 clones listed, under 35% were seen once. Ahead of thyroid surgery, no patient had received treatment of any kind. This clonotype was sampled from a female donor with papillary thyroid cancer or a benign thyroid nodule (not recorded which). Some clones in this sample may be carry-over from other donors' samples. The specimen sequenced was blood. V is TRBV11-3 and J is TRBJ2-3; D is unclear. The CDR3, as DNA: TGTGCCAGCAGCTTAGGGAAAGATACGCAGTATCTT. Protein sequence: CASSLGKDTQYL.